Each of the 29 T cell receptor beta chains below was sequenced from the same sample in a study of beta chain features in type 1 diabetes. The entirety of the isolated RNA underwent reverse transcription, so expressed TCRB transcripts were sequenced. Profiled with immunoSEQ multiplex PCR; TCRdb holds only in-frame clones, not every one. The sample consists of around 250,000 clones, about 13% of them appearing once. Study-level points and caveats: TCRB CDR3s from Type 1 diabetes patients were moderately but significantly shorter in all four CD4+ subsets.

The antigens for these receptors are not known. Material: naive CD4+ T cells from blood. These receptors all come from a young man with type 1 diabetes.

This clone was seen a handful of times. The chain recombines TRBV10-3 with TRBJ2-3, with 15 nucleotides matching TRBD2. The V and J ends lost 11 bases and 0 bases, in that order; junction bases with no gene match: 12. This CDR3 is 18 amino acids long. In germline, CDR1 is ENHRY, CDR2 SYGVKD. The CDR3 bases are TGTGCCGCCTCTCTCCGGACTAGCGGGAGGGTGAGCACAGATACGCAGTATTTT. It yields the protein CAASLRTSGRVSTDTQYF.

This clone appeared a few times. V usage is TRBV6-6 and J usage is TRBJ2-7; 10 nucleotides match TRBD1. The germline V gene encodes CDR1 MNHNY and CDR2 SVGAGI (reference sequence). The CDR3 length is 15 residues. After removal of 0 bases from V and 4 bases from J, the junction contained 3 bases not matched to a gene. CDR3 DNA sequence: TGTGCCAGCAGTTACTCGACAGGGGGCGGATACGAGCAGTACTTC. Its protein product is CASSYSTGGGYEQYF.

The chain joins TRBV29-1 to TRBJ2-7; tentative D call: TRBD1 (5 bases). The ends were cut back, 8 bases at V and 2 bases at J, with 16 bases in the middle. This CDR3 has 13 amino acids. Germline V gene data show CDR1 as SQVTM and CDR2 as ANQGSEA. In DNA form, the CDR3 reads TGCAGCCCTCGACAGCAAATACCCTACGAGCAGTACTTC. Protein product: CSPRQQIPYEQYF.

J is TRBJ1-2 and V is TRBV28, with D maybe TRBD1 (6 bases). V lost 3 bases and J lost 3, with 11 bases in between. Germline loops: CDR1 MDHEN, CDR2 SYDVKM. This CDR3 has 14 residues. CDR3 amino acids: CASSFEGGDYGYTF. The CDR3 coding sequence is TGTGCCAGCAGTTTCGAAGGGGGTGACTATGGCTACACCTTC.

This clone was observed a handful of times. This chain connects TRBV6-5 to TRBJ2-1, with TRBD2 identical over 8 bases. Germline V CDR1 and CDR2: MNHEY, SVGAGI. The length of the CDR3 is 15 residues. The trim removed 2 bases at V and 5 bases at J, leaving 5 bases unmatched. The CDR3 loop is CASSYGLAGNNEQFF. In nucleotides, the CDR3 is TGTGCCAGCAGTTACGGCCTAGCGGGCAACAATGAGCAGTTCTTC.

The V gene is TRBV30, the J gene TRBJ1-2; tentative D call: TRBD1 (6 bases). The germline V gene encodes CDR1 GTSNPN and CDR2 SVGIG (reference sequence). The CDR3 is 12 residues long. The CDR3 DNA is TGTACCTTAAGGAAGGGGGTCTATGGCTACACCTTC. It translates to CTLRKGVYGYTF.

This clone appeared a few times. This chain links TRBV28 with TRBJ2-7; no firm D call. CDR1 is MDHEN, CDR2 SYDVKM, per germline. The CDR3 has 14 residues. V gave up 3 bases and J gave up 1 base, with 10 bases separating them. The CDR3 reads CASSLPGLSYEQYF. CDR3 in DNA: TGTGCCAGCAGTTTGCCGGGTTTATCCTACGAGCAGTACTTC.

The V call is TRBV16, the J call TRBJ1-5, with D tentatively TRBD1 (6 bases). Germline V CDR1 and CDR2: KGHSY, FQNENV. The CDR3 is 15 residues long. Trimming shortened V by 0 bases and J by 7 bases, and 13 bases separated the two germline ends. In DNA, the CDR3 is TGTGCCAGCAGCCAATCGGGGAGGGGGGGCCAGCCCCAGCATTTT. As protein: CASSQSGRGGQPQHF.

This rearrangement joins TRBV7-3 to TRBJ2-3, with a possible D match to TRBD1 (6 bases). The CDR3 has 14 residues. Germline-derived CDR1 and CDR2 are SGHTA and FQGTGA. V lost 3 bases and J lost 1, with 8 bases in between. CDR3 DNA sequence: TGTGCCAGCAGCTTGCGACAGGGCACAGATACGCAGTATTTT. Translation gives CASSLRQGTDTQYF.

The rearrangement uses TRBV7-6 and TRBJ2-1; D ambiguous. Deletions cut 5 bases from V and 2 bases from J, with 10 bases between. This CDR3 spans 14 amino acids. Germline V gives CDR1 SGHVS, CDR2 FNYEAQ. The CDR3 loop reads CASSPFGAYNEQFF. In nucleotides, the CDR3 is TGTGCCAGCAGCCCGTTCGGAGCCTACAATGAGCAGTTCTTC.

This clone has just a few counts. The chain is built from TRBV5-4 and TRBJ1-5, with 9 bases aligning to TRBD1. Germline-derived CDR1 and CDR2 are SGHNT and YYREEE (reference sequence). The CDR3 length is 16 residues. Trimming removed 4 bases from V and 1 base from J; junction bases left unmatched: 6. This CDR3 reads CASSVTGGGSNQPQHF. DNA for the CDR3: TGTGCCAGCAGCGTAACAGGGGGCGGAAGCAATCAGCCCCAGCATTTT.

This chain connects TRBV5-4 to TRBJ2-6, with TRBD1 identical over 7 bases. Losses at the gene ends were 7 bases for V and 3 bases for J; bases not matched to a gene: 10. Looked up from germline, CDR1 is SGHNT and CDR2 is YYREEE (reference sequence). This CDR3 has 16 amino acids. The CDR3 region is CASDEGGAYGANVLTF. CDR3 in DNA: TGTGCCAGCGATGAAGGGGGCGCGTATGGGGCCAACGTCCTGACTTTC.

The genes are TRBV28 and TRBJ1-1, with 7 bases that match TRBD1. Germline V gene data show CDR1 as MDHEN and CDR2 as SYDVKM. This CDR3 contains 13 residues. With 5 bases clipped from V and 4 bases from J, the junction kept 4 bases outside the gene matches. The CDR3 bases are TGTGCCAGCAGTCTTACAGGGGTCACTGAAGCTTTCTTT. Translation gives CASSLTGVTEAFF.

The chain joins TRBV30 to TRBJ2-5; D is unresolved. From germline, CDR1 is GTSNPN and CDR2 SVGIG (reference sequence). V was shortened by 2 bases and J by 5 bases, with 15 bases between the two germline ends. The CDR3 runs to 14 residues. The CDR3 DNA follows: TGTGCCTGGAGTCCTCTCAGCGCCCTGGAGACCCAGTACTTC. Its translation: CAWSPLSALETQYF.

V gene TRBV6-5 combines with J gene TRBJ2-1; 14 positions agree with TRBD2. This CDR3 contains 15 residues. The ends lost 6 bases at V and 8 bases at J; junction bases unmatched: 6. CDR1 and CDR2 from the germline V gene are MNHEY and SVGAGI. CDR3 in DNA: TGTGCCAGCAGCGTGACTAGCGGGAGGGCCTATGAGCAGTTCTTC. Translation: CASSVTSGRAYEQFF.

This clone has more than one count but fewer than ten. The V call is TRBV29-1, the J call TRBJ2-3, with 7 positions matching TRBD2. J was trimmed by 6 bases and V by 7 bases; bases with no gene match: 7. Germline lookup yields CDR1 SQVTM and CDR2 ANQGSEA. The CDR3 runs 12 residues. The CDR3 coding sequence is TGCAGCGGGGCGGGAGAGCCCGATACGCAGTATTTT. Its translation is CSGAGEPDTQYF.

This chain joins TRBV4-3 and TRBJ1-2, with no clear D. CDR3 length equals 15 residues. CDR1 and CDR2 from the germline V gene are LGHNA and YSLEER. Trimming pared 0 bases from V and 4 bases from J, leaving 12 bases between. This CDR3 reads CASSQDYSKIYGYTF. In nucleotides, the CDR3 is TGCGCCAGCAGCCAAGACTACAGCAAAATCTATGGCTACACCTTC.

Written as DNA, the CDR3 is TGTGCCAGCAGCTTAGGCGGGGACGGGACAGGGGTCAAGCAGTACTTC. This gives the protein CASSLGGDGTGVKQYF. The chain has TRBV7-2 and TRBJ2-7, with 10 nucleotides matching TRBD1. With V trimmed by 1 base and J by 8 bases, 11 bases remained unmatched. The CDR3 extends over 16 amino acids. The V gene's germline CDR1 is SGHTA and CDR2 FQGNSA. Drawing the rest from reference TRBV7-2 and TRBJ2-7, the complete variable domain is GAGVSQSPSNKVTEKGKDVELRCDPISGHTALYWYRQSLGQGLEFLIYFQGNSAPDKSGLPSDRFSAERTGGSVSTLTIQRTQQEDSAVYLCASSLGGDGTGVKQYFGPGTRLTVT.

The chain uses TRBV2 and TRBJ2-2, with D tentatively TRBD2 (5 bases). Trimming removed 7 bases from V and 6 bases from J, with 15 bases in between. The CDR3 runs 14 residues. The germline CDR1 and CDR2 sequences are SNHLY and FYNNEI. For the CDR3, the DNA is TGTGCCAGCATCCTGGAGAGGGAATCCGGGGAGCTGTTTTTT. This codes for CASILERESGELFF.

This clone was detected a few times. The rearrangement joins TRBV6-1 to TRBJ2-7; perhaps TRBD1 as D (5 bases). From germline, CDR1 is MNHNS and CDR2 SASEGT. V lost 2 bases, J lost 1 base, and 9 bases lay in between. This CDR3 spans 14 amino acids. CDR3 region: CASSERPGSYEQYF. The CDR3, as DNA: TGTGCCAGCAGTGAACGCCCAGGGTCCTACGAGCAGTACTTC.

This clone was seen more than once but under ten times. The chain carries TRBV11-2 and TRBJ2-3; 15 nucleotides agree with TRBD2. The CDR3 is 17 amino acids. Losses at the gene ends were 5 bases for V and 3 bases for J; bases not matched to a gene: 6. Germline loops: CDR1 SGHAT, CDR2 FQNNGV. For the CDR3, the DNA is TGTGCCAGCAGCCCGTGGACTAGCGGGAGGGTAACAGATACGCAGTATTTT. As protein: CASSPWTSGRVTDTQYF. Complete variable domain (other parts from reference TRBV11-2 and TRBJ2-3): EAGVAQSPRYKIIEKRQSVAFWCNPISGHATLYWYQQILGQGPKLLIQFQNNGVVDDSQLPKDRFSAERLKGVDSTLKIQPAKLEDSAVYLCASSPWTSGRVTDTQYFGPGTRLTVL.

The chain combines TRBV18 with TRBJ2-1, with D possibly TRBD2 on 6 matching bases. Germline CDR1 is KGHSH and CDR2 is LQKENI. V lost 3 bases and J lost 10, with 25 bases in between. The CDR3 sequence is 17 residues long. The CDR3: CASSPAVSGVFHREQFF. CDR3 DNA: TGTGCCAGCTCACCCGCTGTCTCGGGAGTTTTCCATCGAGAGCAGTTCTTC.

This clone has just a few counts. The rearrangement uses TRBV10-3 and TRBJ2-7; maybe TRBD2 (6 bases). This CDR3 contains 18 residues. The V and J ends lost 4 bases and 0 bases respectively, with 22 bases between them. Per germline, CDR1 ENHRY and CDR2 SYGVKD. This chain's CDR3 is CAISVQGGIGPSSYEQYF. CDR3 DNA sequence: TGTGCCATCAGTGTTCAAGGCGGGATAGGCCCAAGCTCCTACGAGCAGTACTTC.

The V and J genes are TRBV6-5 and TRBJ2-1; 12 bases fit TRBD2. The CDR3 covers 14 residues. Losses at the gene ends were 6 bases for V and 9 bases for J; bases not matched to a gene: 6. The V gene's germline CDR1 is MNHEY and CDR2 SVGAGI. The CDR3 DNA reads TGTGCCAGCAGACCTAGCGGGAGGGGTCTTGAGCAGTTCTTC. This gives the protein CASRPSGRGLEQFF.

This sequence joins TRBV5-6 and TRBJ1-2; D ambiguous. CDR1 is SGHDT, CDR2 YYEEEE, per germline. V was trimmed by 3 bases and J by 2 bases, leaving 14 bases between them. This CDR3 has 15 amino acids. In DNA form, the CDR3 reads TGTGCCAGCAGCTCCCTACGACCCGGGAACTATGGCTACACCTTC. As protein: CASSSLRPGNYGYTF. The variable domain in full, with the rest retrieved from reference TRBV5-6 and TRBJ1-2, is DAGVTQSPTHLIKTRGQQVTLRCSPKSGHDTVSWYQQALGQGPQFIFQYYEEEERQRGNFPDRFSGHQFPNYSSELNVNALLLGDSALYLCASSSLRPGNYGYTFGSGTRLTVV.

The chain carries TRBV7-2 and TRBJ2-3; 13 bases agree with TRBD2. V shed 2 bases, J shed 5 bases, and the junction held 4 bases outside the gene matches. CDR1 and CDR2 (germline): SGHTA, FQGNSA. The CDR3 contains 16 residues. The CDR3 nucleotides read TGTGCCAGCAGCTTAACTAGCGGGAGGGCCATAGATACGCAGTATTTT. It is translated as CASSLTSGRAIDTQYF.

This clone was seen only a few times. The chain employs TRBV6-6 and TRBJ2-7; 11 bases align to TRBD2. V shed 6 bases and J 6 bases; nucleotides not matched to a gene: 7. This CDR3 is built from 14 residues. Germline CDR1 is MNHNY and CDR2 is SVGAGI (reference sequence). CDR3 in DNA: TGTGCCAGCAGCCATAGCGGGAGGGCGGGCGAGCAGTACTTC. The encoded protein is CASSHSGRAGEQYF.

The CDR3 DNA sequence: TGTGCCAGCTCACCAGTACAGGGGGCTTACGAGCAGTACTTC. Translated, it gives CASSPVQGAYEQYF. The gene calls are TRBV18 and TRBJ2-7; 9 bases agree with TRBD1. The CDR3 is 14 amino acids. CDR1 KGHSH and CDR2 LQKENI come from the germline V gene. The V segment lost 2 bases and the J segment 4 bases; nucleotides outside the gene matches: 3.

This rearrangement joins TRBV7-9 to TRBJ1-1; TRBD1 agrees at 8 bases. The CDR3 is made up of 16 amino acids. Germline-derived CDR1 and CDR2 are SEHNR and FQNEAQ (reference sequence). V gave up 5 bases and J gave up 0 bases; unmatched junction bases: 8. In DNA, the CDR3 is TGTGCCAGCAGCGACCGGACAGGGTCCATGAACACTGAAGCTTTCTTT. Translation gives CASSDRTGSMNTEAFF. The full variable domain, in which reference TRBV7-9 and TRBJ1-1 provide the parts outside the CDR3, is DTGVSQNPRHKITKRGQNVTFRCDPISEHNRLYWYRQTLGQGPEFLTYFQNEAQLEKSRLLSDRFSAERPKGSFSTLEIQRTEQGDSAMYLCASSDRTGSMNTEAFFGQGTRLTVV.